This is a list of T cell receptor beta chains from one sample in a study of cytomegalovirus exposure and HLA in healthy donors. TCRdb's copy holds only in-frame clones and misses some; the assay was immunoSEQ multiplex PCR. In total, the table holds some 51,000 clones. Input material: PBMCs. The receptors derive from a man over 45 in good health and CMV-seropositive. Both conserved end residues are trimmed from each CDR3. The order of the fields is V gene, D gene, CDR3 protein. A D gene is named only where the DNA matches it firmly.

TRBV30,-,AWSVAVNQPQH
TRBV4-2,TRBD1,ASSQDLPQGAGSLAKNIQY
TRBV6-5,TRBD2,ASSSLAGATGELF
TRBV7-2,TRBD1,ASSRDRANTEAF
TRBV2,-,ASSERGSVGSRYT
TRBV6-5,-,ASSHKRDGAYEQY
TRBV7-9,-,ASSLASARAGNTIY
TRBV6-1,TRBD2,ASSGGLAEFDNEQF
TRBV4-3,-,ASSRPALAGEQF
TRBV7-9,-,ASSLERGEQF
TRBV4-2,-,ASSQDDRWLGYT
TRBV7-9,-,ASSPPEGRAHEQY
TRBV6-1,TRBD1,ASREDRGRNSPLH
TRBV4-3,-,ASSQETGSAQY
TRBV2,-,ASSGGVREGETQY
TRBV5-5,-,ASSLEAETYNEQF
TRBV5-1,TRBD1,ASSLGAGTGEGYT
TRBV12-5,TRBD1,ASAQDRVGYEQY
TRBV18,TRBD2,ASSPSAGVADEQY
TRBV19,-,ASSFGSFNTGNTIY
TRBV6-5,TRBD1,ASSYTYRGAAEQY
TRBV13,TRBD1,ASSPRGDSPLH
TRBV11-2,-,ASRGLPGANVLT
TRBV6-1,-,ASSETLNTEAF
TRBV13,-,ASSLLQDTQY
TRBV27,TRBD1,ASSPGTGGSYT
TRBV10-3,-,AAGETFGGYT
TRBV7-2,TRBD1,ASSRTGGNGEAF